Below, 4 T cell receptor beta chains from the same sample are listed, as sequenced in a study of blood T cell repertoires in COVID-19. The protocol was immunoSEQ multiplex PCR, while the TCRdb copy is restricted to in-frame clones and leaves out a portion. Among roughly 120,000 clones, around 80% were seen once, and the ten largest hold about 4.5%. Sample: peripheral blood. These receptors originate from a human donor in a cohort sampled during active or convalescent COVID-19.

The rearrangement joins TRBV11-3 to TRBJ2-2; D gene uncertain. Looked up from germline, CDR1 is SGHNT and CDR2 is YENEEA. The CDR3 runs to 13 residues. Trimming removed 0 bases from V and 7 bases from J, with 6 bases in between. The CDR3 bases are TGTGCCAGCAGCTTAGACAGAGGCGGGGAGCTGTTTTTT. It is translated as CASSLDRGGELFF.

The V gene is TRBV12-3 or TRBV12-4, the J gene TRBJ1-1, with 7 bases identical to TRBD1. The CDR3 totals 12 residues. V was clipped by 1 base and J by 8 bases; unmatched bases: 1. The CDR3 loop reads CASSLDRGEAFF. CDR3 DNA: TGTGCCAGCAGTTTAGACAGGGGCGAAGCTTTCTTT.

This clone is a singleton in its sample. J is TRBJ2-4 and V is TRBV7-2; D ambiguous. CDR3 length: 12 amino acids. Trimming pared 5 bases from V and 6 bases from J, leaving 8 bases between. Looked up from germline, CDR1 is SGHTA and CDR2 is FQGNSA. CDR3 nucleotide sequence: TGTGCCAGCAGCCTCACCGGAAACATTCAGTACTTC. It is translated as CASSLTGNIQYF.

This clone was detected a few times. The rearrangement joins TRBV7-9 to TRBJ1-6, with D tentatively TRBD1 (5 bases). Trimming took 0 bases from V and 5 from J, leaving 5 bases between them. CDR3 length equals 14 residues. Germline CDR1 is SEHNR and CDR2 is FQNEAQ (reference sequence). The CDR3 is CASSLARDNSPLHF. CDR3 nucleotide sequence: TGTGCCAGCAGCTTAGCCAGGGATAATTCACCCCTCCACTTT. Together with reference TRBV7-9 and TRBJ1-6, the CDR3 gives the full variable domain: DTGVSQNPRHKITKRGQNVTFRCDPISEHNRLYWYRQTLGQGPEFLTYFQNEAQLEKSRLLSDRFSAERPKGSFSTLEIQRTEQGDSAMYLCASSLARDNSPLHFGNGTRLTVT.